This T cell receptor (beta chain) was retrieved from a study of cytomegalovirus exposure and HLA in healthy donors (dated by TCRdb to about 2017). With regard to the full study: According to an earlier analysis of around 600 of the donors, roughly 180 million T cells yielded 117 million unique TCR beta sequences and 276 Gb of sequence data. HLA typing covered class I and class II loci at four-digit resolution. In addition to the first cohort of roughly 700 subjects, a separate validation cohort of approximately 130 different subjects was used. The number of typed donors differed by locus: roughly 629-630 for A, B, C, DRB1 and DQB1; 500 to 550 for DQA1; approximately 610 for DPA1; and roughly 470 for DPB1. The aim of the study was to test whether cataloging public T cell receptors could identify signatures of past pathogen exposure. An earlier analysis of 587 of the donors applied high-throughput TCR beta sequencing to assess whether each TCR beta V gene segment acted as functional or pseudogenic. High-throughput TCR immunosequencing, statistical association of individual TCRs with disease status, and machine learning were combined to predict cytomegalovirus infection status. Because of strong linkage in the cohort, four to six DR-DQ haplotypes were treated as single units for association and clustering. Alongside the repertoire data, information on donor age, sex, ethnicity and CMV serostatus was compiled. In a later genetic analysis, genome-wide SNP genotypes for about three fifths of the 666 donors were used, and that subset was treated as a discovery cohort. A later analysis re-analyzed previously published TCR beta repertoires from 500 to 700 donors and added high-resolution HLA genotyping to study TCR occurrence patterns. Among the roughly 400 genotyped donors, around 81% belonged to the genetic ancestry cluster associated with self-reported Caucasian donors. The T cell repertoires of 666 subjects were profiled by immunosequencing and related to cytomegalovirus serostatus. An early release that covered approximately 600 HLA-typed donors contained approximately 300 gigabases of sequencing data and tens of millions of unique TCR sequences. Among 350 to 400 genotyped donors of the cohort, an average of 235,054 unique TCR beta nucleotide sequences were sequenced per donor, 15% to 20% of them non-productive. All discovery cohort repertoires had been generated on a single sequencing platform. Rather than drawing on any new phenotypic data, the later analysis identified candidate immune exposures from TCR beta sequences and the way those sequences occurred across donors. General study outcomes and caveats: HLA typing was unavailable for some donors at each locus, so association tests used only the typed subset. According to a later genetic analysis, donors in an Asian-associated ancestry cluster had fewer N-insertions in productive TCRs than the approximately 700-donor mean. The 87-base-pair reads could not distinguish some IMGT-functional V segments, including TRBV6-2 and TRBV6-3, so those segments were excluded. Cytomegalovirus status was reported to be diagnosed by the classifier with high specificity and sensitivity in both the original and validation cohorts. A later genetic analysis associated a missense DCLRE1C variant with V-gene and J-gene trimming of TCR beta chains, and an independent cohort replicated the association. CMV serostatus was the only immune exposure information available for the cohort. The sequencing pipeline was judged likely to have produced a cluster of highly shared sequence variants as a technical artifact. Three of the identified cytomegalovirus-associated TCR beta chains were confirmed in vitro to be specific for cytomegalovirus antigens. A further reported finding was that TCR beta sequences accurately predicted the HLA-A and HLA-B alleles for most subjects in the first cohort. In a later analysis, TCR association rates were found to vary across HLA loci, with the most associated TCRs seen for DRB1 alleles and the fewest for HLA-C alleles. In a later analysis, several top co-occurrence clusters were reported to appear linked to parvovirus B19, influenza, CMV and Epstein-Barr virus. The presence/absence analyses assumed that sequencing depth was roughly uniform across donors, and that assumption may not be true. Linkage disequilibrium might explain the correlated functional status among segregating V segments, but an unknown experimental factor could not be ruled out. Some 15 rarely observed V segments, including chromosome 9 orphons, were excluded from the earlier analysis of about 600 of the donors because counts were too low. In an earlier analysis of approximately 590 of the donors, most TCR beta V segments appeared in productive rearrangements about 90% or about 30% of the time, broadly matching IMGT annotations. When HLA alleles, especially DR and DQ, strongly co-occurred, TCR associations were difficult to assign to individual alleles. In the study, approximately 160 TCR beta chains were listed as associated with cytomegalovirus. Most TCR sequences were observed very rarely across donors, whereas some public TCRs were present in many individuals. The cohort was sequenced for TCR beta chains only, and without alpha or paired-chain data the features that could be detected were limited. In a later analysis, most CMV-associated TCR beta chains were found to appear HLA-restricted, with HLA associations seemingly driven largely by CMV exposure. In a later analysis, HLA-associated TCR beta chains were found to be more clonally expanded and to have lower generation probabilities than equally common non-associated chains. According to the authors, the approach could potentially be generalized to other disease states and immunological phenotypes. At a false discovery rate of 0.05, a later analysis linked under 20,000 TCR beta sequences to specific HLA alleles.

V is pared back by 3 bases and J by 8 bases, with 14 bases lying between the germline termini. CDR1 is given as SGDLS and CDR2 as YYNGEE, both from the germline V gene. There are 14 amino acids in the CDR3, from cysteine to phenylalanine inclusive. Of all the DNA, just the CDR3 is kept, 42 bases in frame from base 1. The library relied on the immunoSEQ multiplex PCR assay. For the multiplex PCR, a mixture combining 60 forward primers for TCR Vbeta segments and 13 reverse primers for TCR Jbeta segments was used. The CDR3 region of rearranged TCR beta genes was amplified from genomic DNA by a multiplex PCR assay. The amplified TCR beta libraries were sequenced on the Illumina HiSeq System as 87-base-pair reads. Turning to the authors' computational methods: A later analysis counted about 80 million unique TCR beta chains across the 666 repertoires, and some 11 million of these chains were shared by at least two donors. Raw reads were error-corrected and collapsed into unique sequences with a nearest-neighbor algorithm that merged closely related sequences to remove PCR and sequencing errors. CDR3 sequences were aligned to IMGT reference sequences to assign V, D and J gene segments. For a sequence to be retained, at least a six-nucleotide match to both a V gene segment and a J gene segment was required. Rearrangements were classified as productive when the CDR3 lacked stop codons and remained in frame with V and J, and all other rearrangements were classified as non-productive. Following IMGT convention, CDR3 was defined as the stretch from the second conserved V-encoded cysteine up to the conserved J-encoded phenylalanine. The earlier analysis of 550 to 650 of the donors excluded any sequence lacking an unambiguous match to a single V gene segment. In an earlier analysis of some 590 of the donors, V segments were called functional above 56.7% productive rearrangements and were called segregating when the between-donor standard deviation exceeded 5%. A statistical classification framework was built to diagnose cytomegalovirus status from the catalog of TCR beta chain sequences. A later analysis assigned V and J genes by comparing TCR nucleotide sequences with IMGT/GENE-DB human TR gene sequences. A later analysis assigned CDR3 sequences and most-parsimonious VDJ recombination scenarios with the TCRdist pipeline. In a later analysis, every TCR beta chain was defined by the combination of its CDR3 amino acid sequence and its V-gene family, and reads without a unique V-gene family were dropped. To address suspected cross-contamination and a sequencing artifact, a later analysis removed approximately 590 highly shared, low-generation-probability nucleotide sequences. A later analysis calculated a clonal expansion index for each public chain from normalized within-repertoire ranks of inferred template counts. Generation probabilities in a later analysis came from a VDJ recombination model fitted to out-of-frame rearrangements, and those results were checked against IGoR. In a later analysis, hypergeometric tests were used to score TCR-TCR, TCR-HLA and TCR-CMV co-occurrence, with a repertoire-size bias correction applied to TCR pairs. A later analysis estimated false discovery rates by permuting HLA or CMV assignments 20 times. In a later analysis, co-occurring TCRs were grouped using DBSCAN, with TCRdist sequence similarity added in when clustering inside HLA-allele-positive subsets. Repertoires with fewer than 30,000 or more than 120,000 public chains, plus five repertoires with anomalous nucleotide sharing, were excluded from co-occurrence clustering. What TCRdb holds here is the immuneACCESS table cut down to in-frame rearrangements. Part of the clones is not present; checked against another copy, under half of the missing clones reflect an unresolved V gene, and the others are unexplained. V, J and clone size are taken as reported in that table, and D and trimming were inferred from the DNA itself. In this sample the table shows fewer than 130,000 clones, approximately 82% of which occur a single time. The ten largest clones add up to around an eighth of the sample.

Note on this clone: It lacks a known antigen. No much larger clonotype is one base removed from it; base qualities were not supplied.

The cohort comprised some 730 healthy bone marrow donors. All cohort members were sampled while nominally healthy, although unrecorded immune exposures were likely present. The donor tested CMV seropositive, placing the donor among the 250 to 350 seropositive members of the cohort. Every donor gave a peripheral blood sample, and the peripheral blood mononuclear cells from that sample were used for TCR beta sequencing. The Qiagen DNeasy Blood Extraction Kit was used to extract genomic DNA from the blood cell samples. The sequence was collected from a man aged 30-40 years in good health and CMV-seropositive. The source material was PBMCs. The chain links TRBV9 with TRBJ1-4; perhaps TRBD1 is the D gene, with 6 bases matching. The CDR3 is CASSGGGGSEKLFF. The nucleotide sequence is TGTGCCAGCAGCGGGGGAGGGGGGAGCGAAAAACTGTTTTTT.